The T cell receptor (beta chain) described here comes from a study of T cells in Graves' hyperthyroidism and ophthalmopathy. As regards this clonotype: The antigen remains undetermined. A much larger clone differs by one base, so this may be a read error.

Amplification of TCR beta CDR3 regions was performed using RNA transcripts as template. First-round RT-PCR with HTBI primers amplified the TCR CDR3 region. In TCRdb, the multiplex PCR reads were re-called with MiXCR into one record per CDR3 protein. The table records about 640,000 distinct CDR3 sequences, about 45% of them present only once. From germline, CDR1 is ENHRY and CDR2 SYGVKD. This CDR3 has 15 residues. Overall study findings and caveats: Researchers found most expanded thyroid clonotypes above 0.001 in blood as well.

Patients were excluded for uncontrolled infection, other autoimmune disease, pregnancy or lactation. The V and J genes are TRBV10-3 and TRBJ1-2; a possible D gene is TRBD1 (6 bases). Sample: peripheral blood or thyroid tissue (not recorded which). This TCR was recovered from an adult man with Graves' disease, either hyperthyroidism or ophthalmopathy (not recorded which). The CDR3 coding sequence is TGTGCCAGCAGTGATGGGGCCCAGGGGACCTATGGCTACACCTTC. This sequence encodes CASSDGAQGTYGYTF.